This T cell receptor beta chain was identified during a study of identical twins. Study-level results: Beta out-of-frame sequences showed weaker excess sharing between twins.

V shed 0 bases and J 0 bases; nucleotides not matched to a gene: 14. CDR1 is MGHRA and CDR2 is YSYEKL in the germline V gene. This CDR3 is built from 21 residues. One entry per CDR3 protein results from TCRdb running MiXCR on the 5' RACE reads. The sample shows a few hundred thousand distinct CDR3 sequences, over 8.5% of them seen only once. Turning to this clonotype: Its target is unknown.

These records were also assigned to another study, of yellow fever vaccine responses in identical twins.

This TCR was recovered from a woman aged 18-29 years in good health. The chain has TRBV4-1 and TRBJ2-6; 7 bases fit TRBD1. The sample consisted of PBMCs. CDR3 bases: TGCGCCAGCAGCCAAGATTACACAGACAGGGTGTTTATCTCTGGGGCCAACGTCCTGACTTTC. It yields the protein CASSQDYTDRVFISGANVLTF.